A selection of T cell receptor beta chains follows, all from one sample in a study of T cell repertoires in cytomegalovirus infection. TCRdb used MiXCR to reprocess the reads, holding one entry per CDR3 protein. The data contain some 350,000 distinct CDR3 sequences, roughly 20% of them seen just once; the ten biggest clones take up 8.5% to 10%. The specimen was PBMCs. The receptor set was obtained from a human donor in good health (CMV status not recorded). Some clones in this sample may be carry-over from other donors' samples. Both conserved end residues are part of each CDR3.

V gene,J gene,CDR3 protein
TRBV19,TRBJ2-7,CASQPRGTSAYEQYF
TRBV5-3,TRBJ2-3,CASSSGGLSTDTQYF
TRBV7-8,TRBJ1-1,CASSLAEGKAFF
TRBV7-8,TRBJ1-2,CASSPPMGYGYTF
TRBV12-3/TRBV12-4,TRBJ1-5,CASSKFQGSNQPQHF
TRBV25-1,TRBJ1-2,CASRPPQGGGYTF
TRBV7-2,TRBJ1-2,CASSLDPMGNYGYTF
TRBV6-8,TRBJ1-2,CASRDGANYGYTF
TRBV12-3/TRBV12-4,TRBJ2-3,CASSLTDSPGYF
TRBV7-9,TRBJ2-1,CASSLDQGGDEQFF
TRBV27,TRBJ2-7,CASSPLTSGTGEQYF
TRBV7-2,TRBJ2-1,CASSSQGGGGTTYNEQFF
TRBV5-4,TRBJ1-1,CASSDFFTEAFF
TRBV5-4,TRBJ2-3,CASSEKRESGTDTQYF
TRBV20-1,TRBJ2-1,CSTLRGTANNEQFF
TRBV7-2,TRBJ2-2,CASGRDTGELFF
TRBV3-1,TRBJ1-3,CASSQGRSGNTIYF
TRBV6-2/TRBV6-3,TRBJ2-1,CASTYGDREGNEQFF
TRBV5-4,TRBJ2-5,CASSLATGYQETQYF
TRBV12-5,TRBJ1-2,CASGLVQPGGSYGYTF
TRBV4-1,TRBJ2-2,CASSQVKGASGSNTGELFF
TRBV5-6,TRBJ2-3,CASSQGLAATDTQYF
TRBV14,TRBJ1-5,CASSQPGAVVEHF
TRBV6-1,TRBJ2-3,CASRTWEATQYF
TRBV7-9,TRBJ2-7,CASIPGSASGIDEQYF
TRBV7-2,TRBJ2-2,CASSLAISSGELFF
TRBV7-9,TRBJ2-2,CARRLAGGYPGELFF
TRBV20-1,TRBJ1-2,CSARVQGEYGYTF
TRBV6-1,TRBJ1-6,CASSWHRVRVGSPLHF
TRBV20-1,TRBJ2-7,CSARDRRLAGPYEQYF
TRBV6-5,TRBJ1-6,CASSYLTDRGAGNSPLHF
TRBV11-2,TRBJ2-7,CASSLVSGRNEQYF
TRBV19,TRBJ1-5,CASMGQGEQPQHF
TRBV7-8,TRBJ2-5,CASSHGGPRETQYF
TRBV7-8,TRBJ2-3,CASSSAYREGGDTQYF
TRBV6-6,TRBJ1-5,CASREAGDQPQHF
TRBV29-1,TRBJ2-1,CSVELGTF